The following is a T cell receptor beta chain sequence with its context. As yet, its antigen is unknown. CDR3 length equals 14 residues. Per germline, CDR1 SGHAT and CDR2 FQNNGV. V was clipped by 1 base and J by 14 bases, with 15 bases between them. Original data processing: The detection floor for productive clonotype frequency was 2.59 x 10-5. Assay: immunoSEQ multiplex PCR; the TCRdb copy retains only in-frame clones and omits some. That table furnishes V, J and clone size, whereas the DNA furnished D and trimming. The table records 48,000 or so clones, roughly three quarters of them present only once. This entry is derived from a study of STAT5B mutations in CD4+ large granular lymphocyte leukemia. General study results and limits: TRBV06-family usage was enriched in top patient clones (8/27) versus controls (2/35).

The origin of this receptor is a human donor in good health. The sequenced sample consisted of CD4+ T cells from blood buffy coats. V is TRBV11-2 and J is TRBJ1-6; TRBD1 is a possible D gene (6 bases). The CDR3 coding sequence is TGTGCCAGCAGCTTAGGTACTGGAGGGGGGTCCCTCCACTTT. It yields the protein CASSLGTGGGSLHF.